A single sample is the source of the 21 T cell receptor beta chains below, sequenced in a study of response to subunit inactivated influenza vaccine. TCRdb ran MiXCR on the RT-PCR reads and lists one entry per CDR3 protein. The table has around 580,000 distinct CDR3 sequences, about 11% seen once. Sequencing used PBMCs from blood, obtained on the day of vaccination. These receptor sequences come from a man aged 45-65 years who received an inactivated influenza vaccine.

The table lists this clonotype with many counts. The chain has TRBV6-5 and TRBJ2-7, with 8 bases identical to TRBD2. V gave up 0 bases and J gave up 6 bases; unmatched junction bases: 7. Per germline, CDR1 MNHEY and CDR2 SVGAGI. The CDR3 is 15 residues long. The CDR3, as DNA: TGTGCCAGCAGTTACTCCACTGGCGCGGGGGGCGAGCAGTACTTC. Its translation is CASSYSTGAGGEQYF.

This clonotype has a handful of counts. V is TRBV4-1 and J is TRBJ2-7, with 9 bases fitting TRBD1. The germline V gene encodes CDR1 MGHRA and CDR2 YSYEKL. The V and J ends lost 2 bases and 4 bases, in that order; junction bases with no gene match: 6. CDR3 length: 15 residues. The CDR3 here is CASSQKTGGFYEQYF. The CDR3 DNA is TGCGCCAGCAGCCAAAAGACAGGGGGGTTTTACGAGCAGTACTTC.

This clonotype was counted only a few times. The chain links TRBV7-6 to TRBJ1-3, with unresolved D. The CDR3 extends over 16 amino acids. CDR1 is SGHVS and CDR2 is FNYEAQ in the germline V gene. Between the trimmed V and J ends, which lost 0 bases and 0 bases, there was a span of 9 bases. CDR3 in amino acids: CASSLALVSSGNTIYF. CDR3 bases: TGTGCCAGCAGCTTAGCTCTCGTGAGCTCTGGAAACACCATATATTTT.

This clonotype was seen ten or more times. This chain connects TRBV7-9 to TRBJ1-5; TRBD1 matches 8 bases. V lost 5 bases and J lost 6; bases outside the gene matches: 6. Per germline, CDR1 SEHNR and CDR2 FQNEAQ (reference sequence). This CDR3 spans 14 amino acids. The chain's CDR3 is CASSPDREFQPQHF. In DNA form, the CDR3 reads TGTGCCAGCAGCCCGGACAGGGAGTTTCAGCCCCAGCATTTT.

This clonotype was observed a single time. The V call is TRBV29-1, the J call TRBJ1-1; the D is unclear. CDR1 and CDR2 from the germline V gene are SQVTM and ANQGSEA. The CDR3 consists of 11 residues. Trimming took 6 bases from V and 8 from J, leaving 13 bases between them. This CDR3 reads CSVYKLSEAFF. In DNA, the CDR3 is TGCAGCGTATACAAACTCTCAGAAGCTTTCTTT.

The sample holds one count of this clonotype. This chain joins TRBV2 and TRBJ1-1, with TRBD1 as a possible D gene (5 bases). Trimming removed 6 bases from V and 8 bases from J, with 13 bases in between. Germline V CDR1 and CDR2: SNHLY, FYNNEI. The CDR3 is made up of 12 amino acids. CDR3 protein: CASSGNRGEAFF. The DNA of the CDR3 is TGTGCCAGCAGCGGTAATAGGGGAGAAGCTTTCTTT. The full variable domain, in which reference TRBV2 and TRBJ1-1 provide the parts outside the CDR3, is EPEVTQTPSHQVTQMGQEVILRCVPISNHLYFYWYRQILGQKVEFLVSFYNNEISEKSEIFDDQFSVERPDGSNFTLKIRSTKLEDSAMYFCASSGNRGEAFFGQGTRLTVV.

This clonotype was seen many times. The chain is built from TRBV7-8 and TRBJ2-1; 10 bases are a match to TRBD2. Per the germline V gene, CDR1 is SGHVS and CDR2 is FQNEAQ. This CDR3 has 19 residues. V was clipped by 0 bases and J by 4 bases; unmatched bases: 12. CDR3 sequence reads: CASSLARLAGEGIYNEQFF. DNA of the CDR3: TGTGCCAGCAGCTTAGCGCGTCTAGCGGGAGAGGGGATATACAATGAGCAGTTCTTC. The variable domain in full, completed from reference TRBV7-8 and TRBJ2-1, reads GAGVSQSPRYKVAKRGQDVALRCDPISGHVSLFWYQQALGQGPEFLTYFQNEAQLDKSGLPSDRFFAERPEGSVSTLKIQRTQQEDSAVYLCASSLARLAGEGIYNEQFFGPGTRLTVL.

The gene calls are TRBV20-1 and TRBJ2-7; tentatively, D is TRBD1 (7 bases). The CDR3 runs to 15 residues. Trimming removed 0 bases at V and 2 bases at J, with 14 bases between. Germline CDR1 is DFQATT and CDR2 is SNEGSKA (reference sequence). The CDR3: CSARDQGGGPYEQYF. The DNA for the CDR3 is TGCAGTGCTAGAGATCAGGGGGGAGGTCCCTACGAGCAGTACTTC.

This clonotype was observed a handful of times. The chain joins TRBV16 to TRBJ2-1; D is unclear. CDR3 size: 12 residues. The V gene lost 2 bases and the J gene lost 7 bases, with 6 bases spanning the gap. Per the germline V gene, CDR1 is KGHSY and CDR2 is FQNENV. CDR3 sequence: CASSQRANEQFF. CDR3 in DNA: TGTGCCAGCAGCCAAAGGGCGAATGAGCAGTTCTTC.

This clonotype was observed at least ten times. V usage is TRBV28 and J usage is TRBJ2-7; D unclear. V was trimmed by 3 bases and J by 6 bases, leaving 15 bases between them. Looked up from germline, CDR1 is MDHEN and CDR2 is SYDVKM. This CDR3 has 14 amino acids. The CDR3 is CASSFLSGSSEQYF. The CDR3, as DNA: TGTGCCAGCAGTTTCTTAAGTGGATCAAGCGAGCAGTACTTC.

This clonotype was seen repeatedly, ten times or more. This chain's CDR3 is CASSQVILLRMGSEQYF. DNA for the CDR3: TGCGCCAGCAGCCAAGTCATCCTCCTCCGTATGGGGAGCGAGCAGTACTTC. The chain is built from TRBV4-1 and TRBJ2-7, with TRBD2 as a possible D gene (5 bases). The CDR3 is 17 amino acids. Looked up from germline, CDR1 is MGHRA and CDR2 is YSYEKL. The V end lost 1 base, the J end lost 6 bases, and 22 bases lay between the germline ends.

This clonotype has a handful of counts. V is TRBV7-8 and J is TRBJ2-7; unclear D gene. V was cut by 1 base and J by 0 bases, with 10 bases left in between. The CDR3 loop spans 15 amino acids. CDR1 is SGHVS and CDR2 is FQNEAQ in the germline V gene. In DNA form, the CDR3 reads TGTGCCAGCAGCTTAGGGGTAGGGCCCTCCTACGAGCAGTACTTC. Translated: CASSLGVGPSYEQYF.

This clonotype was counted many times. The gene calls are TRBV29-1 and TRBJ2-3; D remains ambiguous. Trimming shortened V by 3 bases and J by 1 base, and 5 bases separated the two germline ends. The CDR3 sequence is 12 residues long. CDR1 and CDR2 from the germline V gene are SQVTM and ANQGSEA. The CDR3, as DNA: TGCAGCGTTGAGGGCGGCACAGATACGCAGTATTTT. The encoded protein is CSVEGGTDTQYF.

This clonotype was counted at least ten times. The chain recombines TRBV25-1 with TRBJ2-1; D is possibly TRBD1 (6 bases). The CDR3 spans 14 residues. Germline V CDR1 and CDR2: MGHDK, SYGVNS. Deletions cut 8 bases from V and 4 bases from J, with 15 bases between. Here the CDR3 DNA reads TGTGCCAGCGCCCCCCGAACAGGGTACAATGAGCAGTTCTTC. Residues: CASAPRTGYNEQFF.

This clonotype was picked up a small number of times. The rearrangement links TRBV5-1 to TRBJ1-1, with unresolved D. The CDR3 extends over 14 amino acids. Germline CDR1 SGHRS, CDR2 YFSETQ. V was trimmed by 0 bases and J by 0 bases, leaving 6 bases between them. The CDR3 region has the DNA TGCGCCAGCAGCTTGGATCCGGTGAACACTGAAGCTTTCTTT. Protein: CASSLDPVNTEAFF.

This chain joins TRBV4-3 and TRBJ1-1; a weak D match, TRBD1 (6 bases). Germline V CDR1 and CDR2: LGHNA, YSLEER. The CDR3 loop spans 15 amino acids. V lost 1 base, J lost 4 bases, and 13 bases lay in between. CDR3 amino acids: CASSQVLQGSTEAFF. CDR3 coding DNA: TGCGCCAGCAGCCAAGTCCTACAGGGTTCCACTGAAGCTTTCTTT.

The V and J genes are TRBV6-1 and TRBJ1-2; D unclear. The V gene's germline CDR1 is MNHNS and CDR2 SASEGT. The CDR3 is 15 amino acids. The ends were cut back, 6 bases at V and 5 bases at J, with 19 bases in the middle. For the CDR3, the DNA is TGTGCCAGCAGGTCCGTCGGACTGGACTATTATGGCTACACCTTC. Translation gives CASRSVGLDYYGYTF.

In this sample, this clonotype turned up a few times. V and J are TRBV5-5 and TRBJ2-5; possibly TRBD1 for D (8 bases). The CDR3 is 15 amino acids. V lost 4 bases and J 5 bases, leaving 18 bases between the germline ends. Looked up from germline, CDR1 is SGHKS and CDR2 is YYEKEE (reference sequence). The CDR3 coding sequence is TGTGCCAGCAGCAACGGACAGGGAGGGTGGGAGACCCAGTACTTC. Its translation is CASSNGQGGWETQYF.

The CDR3 sequence is CSASKPAVLGEQYF. DNA for the CDR3: TGCAGTGCTAGTAAACCGGCGGTGCTGGGAGAGCAGTACTTC. The rearrangement uses TRBV20-1 and TRBJ2-7, with D uncertain. Trimming pared 3 bases from V and 7 bases from J, leaving 19 bases between. CDR3 length: 14 residues. CDR1 DFQATT and CDR2 SNEGSKA come from the germline V gene (reference sequence).

Written as DNA, the CDR3 is TGTGCCAGCACCCTAACGGGGACAGGGGAGCTGTTTTTT. It yields the protein CASTLTGTGELFF. The gene calls are TRBV6-1 and TRBJ2-2; TRBD1 might be the D (6 bases). Germline-derived CDR1 and CDR2 are MNHNS and SASEGT. V was shortened by 7 bases and J by 8 bases, with 14 bases between the two germline ends. The CDR3 sequence is 13 residues long.

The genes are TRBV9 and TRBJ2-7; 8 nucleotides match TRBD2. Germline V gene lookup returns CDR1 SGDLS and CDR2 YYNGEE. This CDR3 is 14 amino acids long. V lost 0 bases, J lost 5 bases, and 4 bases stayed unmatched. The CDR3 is CASSVDGRVDEQYF. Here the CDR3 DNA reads TGTGCCAGCAGCGTAGACGGGAGGGTAGACGAGCAGTACTTC.